A single sample gave rise to the 21 T cell receptor beta chains below, sequenced in a study of CD8 T cells in Susac syndrome. The RNA, roughly 0.45 to 1 ug, was put through reverse transcription using random hexamers. Each CDR3 protein is one row after TCRdb ran MiXCR on the immunoSEQ multiplex PCR reads. Altogether tens of thousands of distinct CDR3 sequences are present, roughly 93% being singletons, with the ten largest covering less than 0.55%. Material for sequencing was CD8+ T cells from PBMCs. The source of these receptors is a human donor with multiple sclerosis.

The chain couples TRBV5-8 to TRBJ1-4; TRBD1 is a possible D gene (5 bases). Germline lookup yields CDR1 SGHTS and CDR2 YDEGEE. The CDR3 is 13 amino acids. Trimming removed 2 bases from V and 5 bases from J, with 7 bases in between. Written as DNA, the CDR3 is TGTGCCAGCAGCTTCGAGGGGAATGAAAAACTGTTTTTT. Amino acid sequence: CASSFEGNEKLFF.

This sequence joins TRBV30 and TRBJ1-1, with no clear D. Germline V gene data show CDR1 as GTSNPN and CDR2 as SVGIG (reference sequence). CDR3 length: 13 residues. V lost 3 bases and J lost 1, with 9 bases in between. CDR3 amino acids: CAWSKTENTEAFF. Written as DNA, the CDR3 is TGTGCCTGGAGCAAAACGGAGAACACTGAAGCTTTCTTT. Combining the CDR3 with reference TRBV30 and TRBJ1-1 gives the whole variable domain SQTIHQWPATLVQPVGSPLSLECTVEGTSNPNLYWYRQAAGRGLQLLFYSVGIGQISSEVPQNLSASRPQDRQFILSSKKLLLSDSGFYLCAWSKTENTEAFFGQGTRLTVV.

The rearrangement joins TRBV25-1 to TRBJ2-3, with D perhaps TRBD1 or TRBD2 (5 bases each). Per the germline V gene, CDR1 is MGHDK and CDR2 is SYGVNS. This CDR3 is built from 11 residues. V shed 6 bases and J shed 9 bases, with 10 bases lying between them. The CDR3, as DNA: TGTGCCAGCAGGACTGAGGGGACGCAGTATTTT. Amino acid sequence: CASRTEGTQYF.

V and J are TRBV7-8 and TRBJ2-5; 10 bases are a match to TRBD2. The CDR3 spans 16 residues. Unmatched junction bases numbered 8, after V lost 5 bases and J lost 2 bases. Germline-derived CDR1 and CDR2 are SGHVS and FQNEAQ. The CDR3 reads CASSQRLAGGQETQYF. CDR3 DNA: TGTGCCAGCAGCCAGAGATTAGCGGGGGGTCAAGAGACCCAGTACTTC.

This chain joins TRBV9 and TRBJ2-6, with D possibly being TRBD2 (7 bases). Germline assignment: CDR1 SGDLS and CDR2 YYNGEE. This CDR3 has 17 amino acids. The V end was cut by 1 base, the J end by 0 bases, with 11 bases between. This chain's CDR3 is CASSVTGGLSGANVLTF. CDR3 sequence (DNA): TGTGCCAGCAGCGTAACGGGGGGCCTCTCTGGGGCCAACGTCCTGACTTTC.

This clonotype showed up just once. This chain uses TRBV7-9 with TRBJ2-3, with 9 nucleotides matching TRBD1. After removal of 4 bases from V and 4 bases from J, the junction contained 6 bases not matched to a gene. Germline V gene lookup returns CDR1 SEHNR and CDR2 FQNEAQ (reference sequence). The CDR3 is 15 amino acids. DNA of the CDR3: TGTGCCAGCAGCTCCGCCGGGACAGGGCCAGATACGCAGTATTTT. Translation gives CASSSAGTGPDTQYF.

The CDR3 loop is CASSSSGTGFSLEQFF. Written as DNA, the CDR3 is TGTGCCAGTAGTTCCTCCGGGACCGGATTCTCTTTAGAGCAGTTCTTC. The chain links TRBV19 to TRBJ2-1, with D perhaps matching TRBD1 or TRBD2 (5 bases each). Per the germline V gene, CDR1 is LNHDA and CDR2 is SQIVND (reference sequence). Deletions cut 5 bases from V and 10 bases from J, with 24 bases between. The CDR3 consists of 16 residues.

The V gene is TRBV3-1, the J gene TRBJ1-1; D is ambiguous. CDR1 is LGHDT, CDR2 YNNKEL, per germline (reference sequence). Trimming pared 6 bases from V and 0 bases from J, leaving 8 bases between. There are 13 residues in the CDR3. This CDR3 reads CASSDKMNTEAFF. CDR3 in DNA: TGTGCCAGCAGTGACAAGATGAACACTGAAGCTTTCTTT.

The genes are TRBV4-2 and TRBJ1-2; maybe TRBD1 (6 bases). This CDR3 has 16 amino acids. Trimming took 4 bases from V and 5 from J, leaving 20 bases between them. Germline CDR1 and CDR2: LGHNA and YNFKEQ. As DNA, the CDR3 is TGTGCCAGCAGCCCTCACCGGGACACTGAGGGGTATGGCTACACCTTC. Translated: CASSPHRDTEGYGYTF.

CDR3 residues: CASSVGLAAQETQYF. The CDR3 DNA sequence: TGTGCCAGCAGCGTAGGACTAGCGGCTCAAGAGACCCAGTACTTC. The chain links TRBV9 to TRBJ2-5; TRBD2 matches at 9 bases. V shed 0 bases and J 2 bases; nucleotides not matched to a gene: 2. The CDR3 is 15 amino acids. Germline CDR1 and CDR2: SGDLS and YYNGEE.

The sample holds one count of this clonotype. This chain joins TRBV4-3 and TRBJ2-1; D possibly corresponds to TRBD1 (5 bases). The germline V gene has CDR1 LGHNA and CDR2 YSLEER. Trimming pared 0 bases from V and 9 bases from J, leaving 18 bases between. CDR3 length equals 16 residues. CDR3: CASSQEGTGAFGEQFF. CDR3 sequence (DNA): TGCGCCAGCAGCCAAGAGGGAACAGGTGCCTTCGGTGAGCAGTTCTTC.

This sequence joins TRBV5-6 and TRBJ2-7; D possibly uses TRBD1 or TRBD2 (5 bases each). The CDR3 contains 13 residues. Germline loops: CDR1 SGHDT, CDR2 YYEEEE. Trimming left V 4 bases short and J 0 bases short, with 8 bases between. The CDR3: CASSGGTSYEQYF. The DNA of the CDR3 is TGTGCCAGCAGCGGGGGTACCTCCTACGAGCAGTACTTC.

The rearrangement uses TRBV6-5 and TRBJ1-4; maybe TRBD1 (5 bases). From germline, CDR1 is MNHEY and CDR2 SVGAGI. This CDR3 contains 15 residues. Trimming removed 4 bases from V and 8 bases from J, with 17 bases in between. CDR3 sequence (DNA): TGTGCCAGCAGTTCTGGGGGTGGGGGGGGAGAAAAACTGTTTTTT. It codes for CASSSGGGGGEKLFF.

Only a few counts were recorded for this clonotype. This chain links TRBV4-3 with TRBJ2-1; 7 nucleotides agree with TRBD2. The CDR3 contains 14 residues. The J segment lost 4 bases and the V segment lost 3 bases, leaving 3 bases of the junction unmatched. In germline, CDR1 is LGHNA, CDR2 YSLEER. The chain's CDR3 is CASSQGGGYNEQFF. Here the CDR3 DNA reads TGCGCCAGCAGCCAGGGGGGGGGTTACAATGAGCAGTTCTTC.

The rearrangement links TRBV4-1 to TRBJ2-7; D may match TRBD1 or TRBD2 (6 bases each). The CDR3 contains 17 residues. Germline V lookup: CDR1 MGHRA, CDR2 YSYEKL. The V end was cut by 1 base, the J end by 3 bases, with 19 bases between. The CDR3 sequence is CASSQGLYREAGYEQYF. CDR3 bases: TGCGCCAGCAGCCAAGGCCTGTACAGGGAGGCGGGCTACGAGCAGTACTTC.

Only a few counts were recorded for this clonotype. The chain links TRBV29-1 to TRBJ2-7; 7 bases match TRBD1. The germline gives CDR1 SQVTM, CDR2 ANQGSEA. Trimming removed 6 bases from V and 5 bases from J; junction bases left unmatched: 13. There are 14 residues in the CDR3. CDR3 loop: CSVVYRDSGHEQYF. The CDR3 DNA follows: TGCAGCGTGGTTTACCGGGACAGCGGACACGAGCAGTACTTC.

This CDR3 is CASSQAGEYGYTF. As DNA, the CDR3 is TGCGCCAGCAGCCAAGCAGGGGAGTATGGCTACACCTTC. The V call is TRBV4-1, the J call TRBJ1-2; tentatively, D is TRBD1 (6 bases). This CDR3 is 13 amino acids long. Germline lookup yields CDR1 MGHRA and CDR2 YSYEKL. Trimming cost V 1 base and J 5 bases, with 8 bases left between them.

Only one count was recorded for this clonotype. The V gene is TRBV20-1, the J gene TRBJ1-2, with TRBD1 matching over 7 bases. The CDR3 loop spans 14 amino acids. V lost 0 bases to trimming and J lost 5 bases; unmatched junction nucleotides: 6. Germline V gene sequence: CDR1 DFQATT, CDR2 SNEGSKA (reference sequence). The CDR3 DNA sequence: TGCAGTGCTAGAGAACTAGGGGGCCGGTATGGCTACACCTTC. Its protein is CSARELGGRYGYTF.

CDR3 sequence (DNA): TGTGCCAGCAGCTTAAATAGCGGAGGAAGCCTAATCGCCGGGGAGCTGTTTTTT. It specifies CASSLNSGGSLIAGELFF. The chain carries TRBV7-8 and TRBJ2-2; tentative D call: TRBD2 (6 bases). CDR3 length: 18 residues. Per germline, CDR1 SGHVS and CDR2 FQNEAQ. Deletions cut 2 bases from V and 6 bases from J, with 22 bases between.

The chain uses TRBV12-3 or TRBV12-4 and TRBJ2-7; no reliable D call. V lost 4 bases to trimming and J lost 3 bases, with 7 bases between them. The CDR3 runs 12 residues. The CDR3 DNA reads as TGTGCCAGCAGTTGGTCAGGCTACGAGCAGTACTTC. This translates into CASSWSGYEQYF.

The V gene is TRBV19, the J gene TRBJ2-7; D is unresolved. V lost 6 bases, J lost 1 base, and 10 bases lay in between. The CDR3 consists of 13 residues. The germline gives CDR1 LNHDA, CDR2 SQIVND (reference sequence). The CDR3 spells CASSAGKSYEQYF. The DNA for the CDR3 is TGTGCCAGTAGCGCAGGAAAGTCCTACGAGCAGTACTTC.